This T cell receptor (beta chain) came from a study of T cell changes during pregnancy in multiple sclerosis (dated by TCRdb to between 2019 and 2020). Background on the whole study: In women with multiple sclerosis, the researchers looked at how the T cell repertoire shifted as pregnancy progressed.

The trim is 0 bases for V and 8 bases for J, with a gap of 4 bases between the germline ends. According to the germline V gene (reference sequence), CDR1 reads DFQATT and CDR2 reads SNEGSKA. The CDR3 has 10 amino acids, counting the end cysteine and phenylalanine. Only CDR3 DNA remains: 30 bases, in frame from the first base. Points on this clone: Its antigen is unknown. Base qualities are not at hand, and no much larger clone is one base apart.

Receptors were amplified or captured by the immunoSEQ multiplex PCR assay. As stored in TCRdb, this immuneACCESS dataset retains in-frame rearrangements with V and J assigned. A fraction of the clones does not appear; measured against another copy, unresolved V genes explain less than half of the discrepancy, and the remainder lacks a known reason. Across this sample there are about 41,000 clones, with 80% to 90% seen only once. Under 0.7% of the sample is in the top ten clones. The sequenced sample was CD4+ T cells from peripheral blood mononuclear cells, obtained in the first trimester of pregnancy. The TCR sequence derives from a female donor with multiple sclerosis, enrolled in a pregnancy study. The sequence is built from TRBV20-1 and TRBJ1-2; there is no confident call for the D gene. The CDR3 corresponds to CSAREEGYTF. The nucleotides are TGCAGTGCTAGAGAGGAGGGCTACACCTTC.